The 15 T cell receptor beta chains presented below share a single source sample, sequenced in a study of T cell repertoires in cytomegalovirus infection. TCRdb called the reads again in MiXCR, with one record for every CDR3 protein. The sample has approximately 250,000 distinct CDR3 sequences, approximately 6.7% seen once. The sample consisted of PBMCs. The source is a human donor in good health (CMV status not recorded). Some clones in this sample may be carry-over from other donors' samples.

The table lists this clonotype with many counts. This sequence joins TRBV18 and TRBJ2-5, with D uncertain. The CDR3 extends over 13 amino acids. Looked up from germline, CDR1 is KGHSH and CDR2 is LQKENI. V lost 5 bases and J 4 bases, leaving 11 bases between the germline ends. CDR3 sequence reads: CASSAFPTETQYF. The CDR3 nucleotides are TGTGCCAGCTCAGCCTTTCCGACAGAGACCCAGTACTTC.

This clonotype occurred many times. This chain uses TRBV14 with TRBJ2-7, with D maybe TRBD1 (6 bases). The CDR3 is made up of 16 amino acids. The germline V and J ends were trimmed by 3 bases and 0 bases, with 15 bases remaining between them. The germline CDR1 and CDR2 sequences are SGHDN and FVKESK. CDR3 residues: CASSQTDRLTSYEQYF. As DNA, the CDR3 is TGTGCCAGCAGCCAGACCGACAGGTTAACCTCCTACGAGCAGTACTTC.

This clonotype was recorded many times. The CDR3 DNA follows: TGTGCCAGCAGCCACCCCGGGGGGTCCTCTGGAAACACCATATATTTT. Translation gives CASSHPGGSSGNTIYF. This chain uses TRBV14 with TRBJ1-3; a weak D match, TRBD1 (5 bases). Germline CDR1 SGHDN, CDR2 FVKESK. Trimming stripped 3 bases from V and 0 bases from J, with 12 bases between. CDR3 size: 16 residues.

This clonotype was detected ten times or more. The genes are TRBV5-4 and TRBJ2-4; D is uncertain. CDR1 and CDR2 (germline): SGHNT, YYREEE (reference sequence). Trimming stripped 1 base from V and 9 bases from J, with 11 bases between. The length of the CDR3 is 13 residues. CDR3 DNA sequence: TGTGCCAGCAGCTTGAAGGCCCACAGCATTCAGTACTTC. Translating gives CASSLKAHSIQYF. Drawing the rest from reference TRBV5-4 and TRBJ2-4, the complete variable domain is ETGVTQSPTHLIKTRGQQVTLRCSSQSGHNTVSWYQQALGQGPQFIFQYYREEENGRGNFPPRFSGLQFPNYSSELNVNALELDDSALYLCASSLKAHSIQYFGAGTRLSVL.

V and J are TRBV5-1 and TRBJ2-2; 7 nucleotides line up with TRBD1. V shed 2 bases, J shed 0 bases, and the junction held 4 bases outside the gene matches. The CDR3 consists of 16 residues. CDR1 is SGHRS and CDR2 is YFSETQ in the germline V gene. CDR3 residues: CASSFVGTANTGELFF. CDR3 nucleotides: TGCGCCAGCAGCTTTGTCGGGACAGCGAACACCGGGGAGCTGTTTTTT.

The sample holds a few counts of this clonotype. V usage is TRBV28 and J usage is TRBJ1-2; D gene ambiguous. The V end was cut by 3 bases, the J end by 1 base, with 6 bases between. Germline CDR1 is MDHEN and CDR2 is SYDVKM. CDR3 length equals 13 residues. Here the CDR3 reads CASSFGRNYGYTF. The DNA for the CDR3 is TGTGCCAGCAGTTTTGGACGTAACTATGGCTACACCTTC.

This clonotype was counted at least ten times. The rearrangement joins TRBV6-1 to TRBJ1-3; D perhaps matches TRBD1 (6 bases). Deletions cut 6 bases from V and 4 bases from J, with 16 bases between. The CDR3 runs to 15 residues. Germline CDR1 MNHNS, CDR2 SASEGT. CDR3 in amino acids: CASRHLTRGGNTIYF. The DNA for the CDR3 is TGTGCCAGCAGACATCTAACCAGGGGCGGAAACACCATATATTTT.

This clonotype was picked up many times. The chain is built from TRBV29-1 and TRBJ1-2; weak D call: TRBD1 (5 bases). The germline V gene encodes CDR1 SQVTM and CDR2 ANQGSEA. This CDR3 is 12 amino acids long. V lost 6 bases and J lost 1, with 9 bases in between. The CDR3: CSVAGGNYGYTF. DNA for the CDR3: TGCAGCGTCGCGGGGGGTAACTATGGCTACACCTTC.

This clonotype appeared many times. This chain links TRBV7-2 with TRBJ2-1; D not resolved. V was shortened by 1 base and J by 4 bases, with 11 bases between the two germline ends. The CDR3 has 15 amino acids. Germline CDR1 and CDR2: SGHTA and FQGNSA. The CDR3 is CASSLGLGMYNEQFF. In nucleotides, the CDR3 is TGTGCCAGCAGCTTAGGGCTAGGGATGTACAATGAGCAGTTCTTC.

V is TRBV7-4 and J is TRBJ1-2, with 7 bases that match TRBD1. V was clipped by 8 bases and J by 8 bases; unmatched bases: 14. Per the germline V gene, CDR1 is SGHVT and CDR2 is SQSDAQ. The CDR3 sequence is 14 residues long. The CDR3 sequence is CASVLGGQVSGYTF. The CDR3, as DNA: TGTGCCAGCGTCTTAGGCGGACAGGTATCCGGCTACACCTTC.

This clonotype was counted many times. The chain links TRBV20-1 to TRBJ2-1, with 10 bases aligning to TRBD2. Germline V gene sequence: CDR1 DFQATT, CDR2 SNEGSKA (reference sequence). The V and J ends lost 5 bases and 9 bases, in that order; junction bases with no gene match: 10. This CDR3 spans 14 amino acids. This CDR3 is CSAGRERGGLEQFF. DNA for the CDR3: TGCAGTGCTGGTCGGGAGCGGGGGGGCCTTGAGCAGTTCTTC.

This clonotype was seen repeatedly, ten times or more. This chain uses TRBV2 with TRBJ2-5, with D possibly TRBD1 on 5 matching bases. Germline values: CDR1 SNHLY, CDR2 FYNNEI. V lost 8 bases and J 7 bases, leaving 17 bases between the germline ends. The CDR3 sequence is 13 residues long. This CDR3 is CASRKSRQSTQYF. The CDR3 DNA is TGTGCCAGCCGAAAGAGCAGACAGTCGACCCAGTACTTC.

The sample holds many counts of this clonotype. J is TRBJ2-7 and V is TRBV25-1, with TRBD1 as a possible D gene (6 bases). The CDR3 has 13 amino acids. V lost 5 bases and J lost 4, with 12 bases in between. Germline V gene data show CDR1 as MGHDK and CDR2 as SYGVNS. CDR3: CASSRSGVYEQYF. CDR3 sequence (DNA): TGTGCCAGCAGTCGATCAGGGGTGTACGAGCAGTACTTC.

This clonotype appeared many times. The chain combines TRBV19 with TRBJ2-7, with 9 bases aligning to TRBD1. The CDR3 covers 14 residues. Germline CDR1 LNHDA, CDR2 SQIVND (reference sequence). V dropped 7 bases and J dropped 0; count of bases not matched to a gene: 4. CDR3 residues: CASMGTGRSYEQYF. In DNA form, the CDR3 reads TGTGCCAGTATGGGGACAGGGCGCTCCTACGAGCAGTACTTC.

Many counts were recorded for this clonotype. The rearrangement joins TRBV2 to TRBJ1-2; TRBD1 aligns across 8 bases. The CDR3 is 17 residues long. CDR1 is SNHLY and CDR2 is FYNNEI in the germline V gene. V gave up 7 bases and J gave up 5 bases; unmatched junction bases: 18. CDR3 in DNA: TGTGCCAGCATCTTGAACCCCAGGGGGCAAGATCGGTATGGCTACACCTTC. This translates into CASILNPRGQDRYGYTF. Based on the CDR3 plus reference TRBV2 and TRBJ1-2, the full variable domain is EPEVTQTPSHQVTQMGQEVILRCVPISNHLYFYWYRQILGQKVEFLVSFYNNEISEKSEIFDDQFSVERPDGSNFTLKIRSTKLEDSAMYFCASILNPRGQDRYGYTFGSGTRLTVV.